This T cell receptor beta chain derives from a study of human T cells and chemical hapten exposure. Across the whole study: Diagnoses of alopecia areata, totalis or universalis occurred in mostly female patients. Study results and limitations: While controls formed fewer of them, expanded TCRs formed significantly more large CDR3 similarity clusters.

This clonotype was detected only a few times. The antigen is not known. Using its own MiXCR run on the RACE reads, TCRdb lists one record per CDR3 protein. The data show about 140,000 distinct CDR3 sequences, about an eighth seen once. The time point is: patch test 2, 6 weeks after DPC sensitization. The treatment denotes: therapeutic diphenylcyclopropenone sensitization with weekly scalp DPC. The trim removed 6 bases at V and 4 bases at J, leaving 11 bases unmatched. The germline V gene encodes CDR1 LNHDA and CDR2 SQIVND (reference sequence). This CDR3 has 16 residues. This TCR was recovered from a woman in her forties or fifties with alopecia areata. Some clones in this sample may be carry-over from other donors' samples. The rearrangement uses TRBV19 and TRBJ2-1, with 8 bases matching TRBD2. Sample: whole blood, taken in connection with sensitization to the hapten diphenylcyclopropenone (DPC). CDR3 nucleotide sequence: TGTGCCAGTAGAAGTTCCGGGACTAGGACGTACAATGAGCAGTTCTTC. Its protein product is CASRSSGTRTYNEQFF.